The 30 T cell receptor beta chains given below trace back to one sample, sequenced in a study of cytomegalovirus exposure and HLA in healthy donors. PCR used 60 Vbeta primers and 13 Jbeta primers. Clones were read by immunoSEQ multiplex PCR, and TCRdb kept only the in-frame ones, dropping some. The sample lists some 60,000 clones; around 84% were seen once. The material sequenced was PBMCs. All receptors come from a male donor in good health and CMV-seronegative.

CDR3 sequence: CATQGALRLGGYTF. The CDR3 bases are TGTGCAACACAGGGGGCTTTAAGGTTAGGTGGCTACACCTTC. The V and J genes are TRBV30 and TRBJ1-2; 9 nucleotides match TRBD1. This CDR3 contains 14 residues. CDR1 is GTSNPN and CDR2 is SVGIG in the germline V gene (reference sequence).

The sample holds a few counts of this clone. The V gene is TRBV9, the J gene TRBJ1-1, with TRBD1 matching over 9 bases. J was trimmed by 5 bases and V by 4 bases; bases with no gene match: 9. The CDR3 extends over 15 amino acids. The V gene's germline CDR1 is SGDLS and CDR2 YYNGEE. For the CDR3, the DNA is TGTGCCAGCAGCCCTCACAGGGGGCCGGGGACTGAAGCTTTCTTT. Its protein is CASSPHRGPGTEAFF.

The chain uses TRBV25-1 and TRBJ2-5; TRBD1 is a possible D gene (6 bases). CDR3 length: 13 amino acids. V was clipped by 2 bases and J by 5 bases, with 9 bases between them. Germline lookup yields CDR1 MGHDK and CDR2 SYGVNS. CDR3 in amino acids: CASSEIRGETQYF. The CDR3 DNA reads as TGTGCCAGCAGTGAAATCAGGGGCGAGACCCAGTACTTC.

In DNA form, the CDR3 reads TGTGCCAGCAGCCTGGGGACTAGCGGGTTCTACAATGAGCAGTTCTTC. Translation gives CASSLGTSGFYNEQFF. The chain couples TRBV7-3 to TRBJ2-1, with TRBD2 matching over 12 bases. V lost 5 bases to trimming and J lost 3 bases; unmatched junction nucleotides: 5. The CDR3 spans 16 residues. Germline values: CDR1 SGHTA, CDR2 FQGTGA.

The rearrangement uses TRBV10-3 and TRBJ2-5; D is perhaps TRBD1 (6 bases). Trimming removed 11 bases at V and 4 bases at J, with 23 bases between. The CDR3 sequence is 15 residues long. Germline V gene sequence: CDR1 ENHRY, CDR2 SYGVKD. The CDR3 DNA follows: TGTGCCGCCCAGGGAAGGGACACCCCCCGAGAGACCCAGTACTTC. It encodes CAAQGRDTPRETQYF.

This clone was counted between two and nine times. The J gene is TRBJ1-2, the V gene TRBV5-1, with D perhaps matching TRBD1 (6 bases). The CDR3 covers 14 residues. Germline-derived CDR1 and CDR2 are SGHRS and YFSETQ. V was pared by 2 bases and J by 3 bases, with 11 bases between. CDR3 sequence reads: CASSLNRADYGYTF. The CDR3 DNA reads TGCGCCAGCAGCTTAAACAGGGCTGACTATGGCTACACCTTC.

The rearrangement uses TRBV29-1 and TRBJ2-3, with a possible D match to TRBD1 (6 bases). The V gene's germline CDR1 is SQVTM and CDR2 ANQGSEA. CDR3 length: 14 residues. V was clipped by 8 bases and J by 2 bases, with 17 bases between them. For the CDR3, the DNA is TGCAGCTCCAGGGGTAGGGGACCCACAGATACGCAGTATTTT. Encoded protein: CSSRGRGPTDTQYF.

The rearrangement links TRBV15 to TRBJ1-5, with no clear D. V lost 0 bases to trimming and J lost 4 bases, with 4 bases between them. Germline CDR1 is LNHNV and CDR2 is YYDKDF (reference sequence). The CDR3 has 13 residues. The CDR3 DNA follows: TGTGCCACCAGCAGAGAAGCTAATCAGCCCCAGCATTTT. Translating it yields CATSREANQPQHF.

In its sample, this clone was seen a few times. The V gene is TRBV10-3, the J gene TRBJ2-2, with 15 bases that match TRBD2. V lost 6 bases and J lost 4; bases outside the gene matches: 6. Germline-derived CDR1 and CDR2 are ENHRY and SYGVKD. The CDR3 length is 17 residues. The CDR3 nucleotides are TGTGCCATCAGCAGGACTAGCGGGGGGGCGGCCACCGGGGAGCTGTTTTTT. It encodes CAISRTSGGAATGELFF.

The rearrangement links TRBV30 to TRBJ1-2; D unclear. V lost 2 bases and J 8 bases, leaving 18 bases between the germline ends. Per the germline V gene, CDR1 is GTSNPN and CDR2 is SVGIG (reference sequence). The CDR3 has 14 residues. The CDR3: CAWSPRPGMEGYTF. In DNA form, the CDR3 reads TGTGCCTGGAGTCCCCGACCGGGGATGGAGGGCTACACCTTC.

The chain couples TRBV19 to TRBJ2-7; 11 nucleotides match TRBD2. There are 15 residues in the CDR3. The ends lost 3 bases at V and 3 bases at J; junction bases unmatched: 4. CDR1 is LNHDA, CDR2 SQIVND, per germline (reference sequence). The CDR3 DNA follows: TGTGCCAGTAGTATTGTCACTAGCGGGGGCTACGAGCAGTACTTC. Protein: CASSIVTSGGYEQYF.

This chain uses TRBV27 with TRBJ1-5, with 7 bases that match TRBD1. This CDR3 spans 14 amino acids. Germline assignment: CDR1 MNHEY and CDR2 SMNVEV (reference sequence). J lost 6 bases, V lost 0 bases, and 2 bases had no gene match. The CDR3 region is CASSLSGGGQPQHF. DNA for the CDR3: TGTGCCAGCAGTTTATCAGGGGGCGGTCAGCCCCAGCATTTT.

This chain uses TRBV4-2 with TRBJ2-5; 14 nucleotides line up with TRBD2. Germline values: CDR1 LGHNA, CDR2 YNFKEQ. The CDR3 contains 18 residues. Unmatched junction bases numbered 13, after V lost 4 bases and J lost 6 bases. The CDR3 is CASSPLTSGGAGSKTQYF. DNA for the CDR3: TGTGCCAGCAGCCCCCTGACTAGCGGGGGGGCAGGATCGAAGACCCAGTACTTC.

This chain joins TRBV18 and TRBJ1-3, with D uncertain. Trimming removed 2 bases at V and 0 bases at J, with 17 bases between. The V gene's germline CDR1 is KGHSH and CDR2 LQKENI. The CDR3 length is 18 residues. CDR3 DNA: TGTGCCAGCTCACCAGTGGCGGGCGCCCGATACTCTGGAAACACCATATATTTT. Protein sequence: CASSPVAGARYSGNTIYF.

The chain couples TRBV5-4 to TRBJ1-3; D not certain. Deletions cut 5 bases from V and 4 bases from J, with 10 bases between. From germline, CDR1 is SGHNT and CDR2 YYREEE (reference sequence). CDR3 size: 13 residues. CDR3 sequence: CASSYPQGNTIYF. The CDR3 DNA follows: TGTGCCAGCAGTTACCCCCAGGGAAACACCATATATTTT.

The chain carries TRBV7-6 and TRBJ1-1; D not resolved. The germline V gene encodes CDR1 SGHVS and CDR2 FNYEAQ. This CDR3 is 16 amino acids long. The V and J ends lost 1 base and 0 bases respectively, with 12 bases between them. The CDR3 DNA reads as TGTGCCAGCAGCTTAGAGGGAGTATACATGAACACTGAAGCTTTCTTT. Translation gives CASSLEGVYMNTEAFF.

J is TRBJ1-6 and V is TRBV9, with TRBD1 matching 8 bases. Trimming removed 0 bases from V and 9 bases from J; junction bases left unmatched: 5. Germline CDR1 is SGDLS and CDR2 is YYNGEE. This CDR3 region has 15 residues. The CDR3 protein is CASSVEVRGPSPLHF. For the CDR3, the DNA is TGTGCCAGCAGCGTAGAGGTCAGGGGGCCTTCACCCCTCCACTTT. The whole variable domain, remainder taken from reference TRBV9 and TRBJ1-6, is DSGVTQTPKHLITATGQRVTLRCSPRSGDLSVYWYQQSLDQGLQFLIQYYNGEERAKGNILERFSAQQFPDLHSELNLSSLELGDSALYFCASSVEVRGPSPLHFGNGTRLTVT.

The chain links TRBV7-3 to TRBJ1-2; 8 bases map to TRBD1. The CDR3 has 15 amino acids. Germline-derived CDR1 and CDR2 are SGHTA and FQGTGA. The V segment lost 2 bases and the J segment 6 bases; nucleotides outside the gene matches: 8. This CDR3 is CASSLGPQGADGYTF. Written as DNA, the CDR3 is TGTGCCAGCAGCTTAGGTCCGCAGGGGGCAGATGGCTACACCTTC.

This clone was observed once. The chain couples TRBV18 to TRBJ2-1, with 9 bases identical to TRBD2. Unmatched junction bases numbered 4, after V lost 3 bases and J lost 4 bases. Germline V gene data show CDR1 as KGHSH and CDR2 as LQKENI. CDR3 size: 15 residues. The DNA of the CDR3 is TGTGCCAGCTCACCTCCGGGACTAGCTTACAATGAGCAGTTCTTC. Protein: CASSPPGLAYNEQFF.

In its sample, this clone was seen once. This chain uses TRBV5-1 with TRBJ2-1; 8 bases are shared with TRBD2. V was pared by 6 bases and J by 3 bases, with 5 bases of the junction left unmatched. This CDR3 contains 14 residues. CDR1 SGHRS and CDR2 YFSETQ come from the germline V gene. For the CDR3, the DNA is TGCGCCAGCACCCGGGGGGGGATCTACAATGAGCAGTTCTTC. Encoded protein: CASTRGGIYNEQFF.

The chain carries TRBV25-1 and TRBJ2-2; TRBD2 might be the D (5 bases). V lost 1 base to trimming and J lost 6 bases, with 9 bases between them. CDR1 MGHDK and CDR2 SYGVNS come from the germline V gene. This CDR3 region has 14 residues. The CDR3 region has the DNA TGTGCCAGCAGTGAATTCGGGGTCCCCGGGGAGCTGTTTTTT. As protein: CASSEFGVPGELFF.

In the case of this clone: The junction and the germline gene differ at one end; a read error may be behind it. V and J are TRBV29-1 and TRBJ2-2; 8 bases match TRBD1. Germline CDR1 is SQVTM and CDR2 is ANQGSEA. The CDR3 totals 12 residues. DNA for the CDR3: TGCAGCGTTGGGACAGGGCACCGGGGAGCTGTTTTT. As protein: CSVGTGHRGAVF.

The CDR3 spells CASSEGQPNTEAFF. For the CDR3, the DNA is TGTGCCAGCAGCGAGGGACAGCCGAACACTGAAGCTTTCTTT. The V and J genes are TRBV9 and TRBJ1-1, with 7 bases aligning to TRBD1. The CDR3 spans 14 residues. Germline values: CDR1 SGDLS, CDR2 YYNGEE. V was clipped by 3 bases and J by 1 base; unmatched bases: 3.

The chain couples TRBV15 to TRBJ1-2; possibly TRBD1 for D (6 bases). The V gene's germline CDR1 is LNHNV and CDR2 YYDKDF (reference sequence). The V end was cut by 0 bases, the J end by 8 bases, with 16 bases between. This CDR3 is 15 amino acids long. The CDR3 nucleotides read TGTGCCACCAGCAGAGATCCAGGGGAGCCTGGGGGCTACACCTTC. Its translation: CATSRDPGEPGGYTF.

The chain recombines TRBV30 with TRBJ1-1; 7 bases map to TRBD1. Looked up from germline, CDR1 is GTSNPN and CDR2 is SVGIG (reference sequence). The CDR3 loop spans 14 amino acids. The junction had 4 bases not matched to a gene; V was cut back by 1 base and J by 2 bases. The CDR3 DNA is TGTGCCTGGAGTGGCCCAGGGGGAAACACTGAAGCTTTCTTT. The encoded protein is CAWSGPGGNTEAFF.

The chain has TRBV6-1 and TRBJ1-2, with a tentative D call TRBD1 (5 bases). Germline loops: CDR1 MNHNS, CDR2 SASEGT. Trimming removed 6 bases at V and 4 bases at J, with 9 bases between. This CDR3 is built from 12 residues. CDR3 amino acids: CASSRAIYGYTF. In DNA form, the CDR3 reads TGTGCCAGCAGCAGGGCCATCTATGGCTACACCTTC.

This clone came up a few times. The chain is built from TRBV19 and TRBJ2-5, with D possibly being TRBD1 (6 bases). Trimming left V 5 bases short and J 5 bases short, with 18 bases between. The CDR3 runs to 15 residues. Germline V gives CDR1 LNHDA, CDR2 SQIVND (reference sequence). The CDR3, as DNA: TGTGCCAGTAGTGCCGGGACACTCCTCGGGGAGACCCAGTACTTC. As protein: CASSAGTLLGETQYF.

The chain links TRBV19 to TRBJ1-6, with a possible D match to TRBD1 (6 bases). The germline CDR1 and CDR2 sequences are LNHDA and SQIVND (reference sequence). Trimming took off 5 bases at V and 5 bases at J, with 16 bases between the two ends. CDR3 size: 16 residues. CDR3 amino acids: CASSPRRGQNNSPLHF. The DNA of the CDR3 is TGTGCCAGTAGTCCGAGAAGAGGACAGAATAATTCACCCCTCCACTTT.

The chain links TRBV14 to TRBJ1-3; 8 bases line up with TRBD1. The CDR3 consists of 19 residues. The V gene's germline CDR1 is SGHDN and CDR2 FVKESK. The junction had 14 bases not matched to a gene; V was cut back by 4 bases and J by 0 bases. For the CDR3, the DNA is TGTGCCAGCAGCCGACGGACAGGGTTGGCCGGGAACTCTGGAAACACCATATATTTT. Translating it yields CASSRRTGLAGNSGNTIYF.

V is TRBV10-2 and J is TRBJ2-3; TRBD2 aligns across 9 bases. Trimming removed 0 bases from V and 2 bases from J; junction bases left unmatched: 6. Germline assignment: CDR1 WSHSY and CDR2 SAAADI. The CDR3 sequence is 17 residues long. CDR3 coding DNA: TGCGCCAGCAGTGAGTCGTTAGCGGGGGACCTCACAGATACGCAGTATTTT. Its protein product is CASSESLAGDLTDTQYF.